Shown below are 27 T cell receptor beta chains from a single sample sequenced in a study of T cells after yellow fever vaccination. Via MiXCR, TCRdb re-called the 5' RACE reads, giving one row per CDR3 protein. This sample has 450,000 to 600,000 distinct CDR3 sequences, with roughly 13% found just once. Source: PBMCs, taken on the day of the yellow fever booster vaccination. These receptors all stem from a man aged 30 to 45 who received the YFV17D yellow fever vaccine.

The chain couples TRBV6-1 to TRBJ1-2; TRBD1 matches 9 bases. The trim removed 6 bases at V and 4 bases at J, leaving 9 bases unmatched. Per the germline V gene, CDR1 is MNHNS and CDR2 is SASEGT. This CDR3 contains 15 residues. CDR3 sequence: CASREIGTGLYGYTF. CDR3 in DNA: TGTGCCAGCAGAGAGATCGGGACAGGGCTCTATGGCTACACCTTC.

V gene TRBV6-1 combines with J gene TRBJ2-6; D possibly corresponds to TRBD1 (6 bases). The CDR3 contains 15 residues. The V end was cut by 7 bases, the J end by 2 bases, with 12 bases between. Germline assignment: CDR1 MNHNS and CDR2 SASEGT. The CDR3 here is CASTFRGAGANVLTF. CDR3 in DNA: TGTGCCAGCACCTTCAGGGGCGCTGGGGCCAACGTCCTGACTTTC.

This chain uses TRBV6-1 with TRBJ2-1; 9 bases align to TRBD2. Germline V CDR1 and CDR2: MNHNS, SASEGT. The V segment lost 7 bases and the J segment 9 bases; nucleotides outside the gene matches: 13. There are 15 residues in the CDR3. The CDR3 reads CASTALGLALREQFF. The CDR3 DNA is TGTGCCAGCACGGCCTTGGGACTAGCTCTCCGTGAGCAGTTCTTC.

This clonotype was seen a handful of times. The V call is TRBV7-2, the J call TRBJ2-3, with 11 bases that match TRBD2. CDR3 length equals 16 residues. From germline, CDR1 is SGHTA and CDR2 FQGNSA. After removal of 2 bases from V and 4 bases from J, the junction contained 5 bases not matched to a gene. The DNA of the CDR3 is TGTGCCAGCAGCTTACTAGCGGGAGGAACTTCAGATACGCAGTATTTT. Amino acids: CASSLLAGGTSDTQYF. Complete variable domain (other parts from reference TRBV7-2 and TRBJ2-3): GAGVSQSPSNKVTEKGKDVELRCDPISGHTALYWYRQSLGQGLEFLIYFQGNSAPDKSGLPSDRFSAERTGGSVSTLTIQRTQQEDSAVYLCASSLLAGGTSDTQYFGPGTRLTVL.

This clonotype was detected ten times or more. The gene calls are TRBV7-2 and TRBJ2-2; D unresolved. V was clipped by 2 bases and J by 3 bases, with 7 bases between them. Germline assignment: CDR1 SGHTA and CDR2 FQGNSA. This CDR3 spans 14 amino acids. The CDR3: CASSLLWDTGELFF. The CDR3 DNA sequence: TGTGCCAGCAGCTTATTGTGGGACACCGGGGAGCTGTTTTTT. The complete variable domain, with remaining parts taken from reference TRBV7-2 and TRBJ2-2, reads GAGVSQSPSNKVTEKGKDVELRCDPISGHTALYWYRQSLGQGLEFLIYFQGNSAPDKSGLPSDRFSAERTGGSVSTLTIQRTQQEDSAVYLCASSLLWDTGELFFGEGSRLTVL.

The V call is TRBV24-1, the J call TRBJ2-5; 7 bases are a match to TRBD1. With V trimmed by 2 bases and J by 1 base, 9 bases remained unmatched. CDR1 is KGHDR and CDR2 is SFDVKD in the germline V gene. The CDR3 is 17 residues long. The CDR3 DNA is TGTGCCACCAGTGATTCCAAGGGACAGAGAAGCCAAGAGACCCAGTACTTC. Its protein product is CATSDSKGQRSQETQYF.

V is TRBV29-1 and J is TRBJ2-7, with TRBD1 matching 7 bases. V lost 0 bases, J lost 3 bases, and 11 bases stayed unmatched. The germline CDR1 and CDR2 sequences are SQVTM and ANQGSEA. There are 16 residues in the CDR3. The CDR3 sequence is CSVEDLGTEDLYEQYF. CDR3 in DNA: TGCAGCGTTGAAGATCTTGGGACAGAGGACCTCTACGAGCAGTACTTC.

The table lists this clonotype with a few counts. This chain connects TRBV20-1 to TRBJ2-1; the D gene is possibly TRBD1 (6 bases). Trimming took off 5 bases at V and 4 bases at J, with 18 bases between the two ends. There are 15 residues in the CDR3. The germline gives CDR1 DFQATT, CDR2 SNEGSKA (reference sequence). The CDR3 nucleotides are TGCAGTGCTCTCAACGGACAGTCGATTTACAATGAGCAGTTCTTC. As protein: CSALNGQSIYNEQFF.

This clonotype was observed a few times. V and J are TRBV5-1 and TRBJ2-7, with TRBD2 matching 9 bases. The CDR3 is 16 residues long. Germline CDR1 and CDR2: SGHRS and YFSETQ. V shed 3 bases, J shed 0 bases, and the junction held 7 bases outside the gene matches. CDR3 sequence: CASSSDPAGGSYEQYF. The CDR3, as DNA: TGCGCCAGCAGCTCCGATCCAGCGGGGGGCTCCTACGAGCAGTACTTC.

The V call is TRBV7-9, the J call TRBJ2-3; 7 nucleotides align to TRBD1. The CDR3 is 15 amino acids. Unmatched junction bases numbered 10, after V lost 4 bases and J lost 6 bases. Looked up from germline, CDR1 is SEHNR and CDR2 is FQNEAQ (reference sequence). CDR3 in amino acids: CASSYRQGLFDTQYF. CDR3 sequence (DNA): TGTGCCAGCAGCTACCGACAGGGTTTATTTGATACGCAGTATTTT.

This clonotype was counted between two and nine times. The CDR3 DNA reads TGCAGTGCTAGGGGTTCTCTCTACAATGAGCAGTTCTTC. This translates into CSARGSLYNEQFF. The J gene is TRBJ2-1, the V gene TRBV20-1; D not certain. V gave up 3 bases and J gave up 3 bases, with 9 bases separating them. This CDR3 is built from 13 residues. Germline CDR1 DFQATT, CDR2 SNEGSKA (reference sequence).

The chain links TRBV5-1 to TRBJ1-4; D ambiguous. CDR1 is SGHRS, CDR2 YFSETQ, per germline. This CDR3 spans 15 amino acids. The V and J ends lost 1 base and 5 bases respectively, with 12 bases between them. The CDR3, as DNA: TGCGCCAGCAGCTTGTCGGGCAGTTGGAATGAAAAACTGTTTTTT. Its protein is CASSLSGSWNEKLFF.

The chain combines TRBV9 with TRBJ2-3, with a tentative D call TRBD1 (6 bases). Germline assignment: CDR1 SGDLS and CDR2 YYNGEE. This CDR3 has 17 amino acids. V was trimmed by 2 bases and J by 5 bases, leaving 21 bases between them. The CDR3 loop is CASSVEIGGKGQDTQYF. CDR3 nucleotides: TGTGCCAGCAGCGTTGAGATAGGGGGAAAGGGGCAAGATACGCAGTATTTT.

The gene calls are TRBV2 and TRBJ2-2; 10 bases fit TRBD2. Trimming removed 7 bases from V and 4 bases from J; junction bases left unmatched: 12. Looked up from germline, CDR1 is SNHLY and CDR2 is FYNNEI. The length of the CDR3 is 17 residues. The DNA of the CDR3 is TGTGCCAGCACCTATCCCCTAGCGGGAGTTTTCACCGGGGAGCTGTTTTTT. Protein product: CASTYPLAGVFTGELFF.

This clonotype was seen only a few times. The V gene is TRBV7-9, the J gene TRBJ1-1; the D is unclear. The CDR3 loop spans 13 amino acids. V was clipped by 4 bases and J by 1 base, with 7 bases between them. Germline CDR1 and CDR2: SEHNR and FQNEAQ (reference sequence). The CDR3 loop is CASSSARNTEAFF. The CDR3 bases are TGTGCCAGCAGCTCGGCCAGGAACACTGAAGCTTTCTTT.

This rearrangement joins TRBV7-3 to TRBJ2-1, with a tentative D call TRBD2 (6 bases). Trimming stripped 2 bases from V and 8 bases from J, with 10 bases between. In germline, CDR1 is SGHTA, CDR2 FQGTGA. The CDR3 loop spans 13 amino acids. The chain's CDR3 is CASSLRGKDEQFF. The CDR3 bases are TGTGCCAGCAGCTTACGCGGGAAGGATGAGCAGTTCTTC.

This clonotype was counted a few times. The rearrangement joins TRBV5-1 to TRBJ2-5; possible D gene TRBD1, 5 bases. The CDR3 loop spans 14 amino acids. CDR1 and CDR2 from the germline V gene are SGHRS and YFSETQ. Trimming stripped 6 bases from V and 2 bases from J, with 14 bases between. The CDR3 sequence is CASTIGPGQETQYF. In DNA form, the CDR3 reads TGCGCCAGCACCATCGGGCCAGGGCAAGAGACCCAGTACTTC.

In this sample, this clonotype turned up many times. The V and J genes are TRBV12-3 or TRBV12-4 and TRBJ1-3; D is unclear. The ends were cut back, 6 bases at V and 0 bases at J, with 12 bases in the middle. The CDR3 is made up of 15 amino acids. CDR3 in DNA: TGTGCCAGCAGGCCGGGCCTGAACTCTGGAAACACCATATATTTT. It encodes CASRPGLNSGNTIYF.

V and J are TRBV30 and TRBJ2-7; TRBD2 might be the D (5 bases). Germline V lookup: CDR1 GTSNPN, CDR2 SVGIG (reference sequence). The CDR3 is made up of 13 amino acids. Trimming pared 0 bases from V and 5 bases from J, leaving 11 bases between. The CDR3 sequence: CAWSVGPSHEQYF. The CDR3 nucleotides are TGTGCCTGGAGTGTAGGCCCTAGCCACGAGCAGTACTTC.

This clonotype has only a few counts. The chain uses TRBV6-2 or TRBV6-3 and TRBJ2-7, with TRBD1 identical over 8 bases. J was trimmed by 2 bases and V by 0 bases; bases with no gene match: 6. The CDR3 is 16 amino acids. Germline V gene lookup returns CDR1 MNHEY and CDR2 SVGEGT. In nucleotides, the CDR3 is TGTGCCAGCAGTTACTCTGGGACAGGACGACCCTACGAGCAGTACTTC. This sequence encodes CASSYSGTGRPYEQYF.

This clonotype was counted a few times. The gene calls are TRBV25-1 and TRBJ1-6; perhaps TRBD1 as D (6 bases). The germline gives CDR1 MGHDK, CDR2 SYGVNS. This CDR3 contains 14 residues. The V end lost 7 bases, the J end lost 5 bases, and 12 bases lay between the germline ends. The CDR3 bases are TGTGCCAGCAAGGGGGTTTCCCATAATTCACCCCTCCACTTT. Translated: CASKGVSHNSPLHF.

The rearrangement uses TRBV5-1 and TRBJ2-3; perhaps TRBD2 as D (5 bases). V was trimmed by 5 bases and J by 4 bases, leaving 11 bases between them. The CDR3 spans 13 residues. Germline-derived CDR1 and CDR2 are SGHRS and YFSETQ. This CDR3 reads CASSEGYPDTQYF. As DNA, the CDR3 is TGCGCCAGCAGTGAGGGATACCCAGATACGCAGTATTTT.

Notes on this clonotype: One end of the junction is discordant with germline, which a read error may explain. The V and J genes are TRBV29-1 and TRBJ2-5; TRBD1 matches at 7 bases. This CDR3 comprises 12 residues. CDR1 is SQVTM and CDR2 is ANQGSEA in the germline V gene. CDR3 sequence: CSVEGGLETQYF. Written as DNA, the CDR3 is TGCAGCGTAGAAGGGGGCTTGGAGACCCAGTACTTC.

This clonotype turned up a few times. The chain couples TRBV7-2 to TRBJ1-2; a possible D gene is TRBD1 (5 bases). Germline-derived CDR1 and CDR2 are SGHTA and FQGNSA. V lost 2 bases, J lost 7 bases, and 14 bases lay in between. There are 14 residues in the CDR3. CDR3 sequence (DNA): TGTGCCAGCAGCTTATCGCAGGGATTGATTGGCTACACCTTC. Its translation: CASSLSQGLIGYTF.

The chain uses TRBV12-3 or TRBV12-4 and TRBJ2-1, with D perhaps TRBD1 (6 bases). The V gene lost 6 bases and the J gene lost 10 bases, with 16 bases spanning the gap. The CDR3 sequence is 13 residues long. CDR3 DNA: TGTGCCAGCAGATATCAGGGGAACACAGAGCAGTTCTTC. It translates to CASRYQGNTEQFF.

The V and J genes are TRBV29-1 and TRBJ2-3, with D perhaps TRBD1 (5 bases). Germline values: CDR1 SQVTM, CDR2 ANQGSEA. CDR3 size: 12 residues. The V gene lost 8 bases and the J gene lost 5 bases, with 14 bases spanning the gap. For the CDR3, the DNA is TGCAGCTCCTCGAAGGGGATAGATACGCAGTATTTT. Protein: CSSSKGIDTQYF.

This clonotype was observed a few times. The chain recombines TRBV29-1 with TRBJ2-1; D is possibly TRBD2 (6 bases). The CDR3 length is 14 residues. The germline CDR1 and CDR2 sequences are SQVTM and ANQGSEA. Trimming removed 4 bases at V and 2 bases at J, with 12 bases between. The CDR3 is CSVVWGLAYNEQFF. DNA of the CDR3: TGCAGCGTTGTTTGGGGACTGGCCTACAATGAGCAGTTCTTC.